This TCR beta chain was retrieved from a study of cytomegalovirus exposure and HLA in healthy donors. On this clone itself: As yet, its antigen is unknown.

CDR3 length equals 14 residues. The germline CDR1 and CDR2 sequences are SGHTA and FQGNSA. Trimming pared 3 bases from V and 5 bases from J, leaving 11 bases between. Researchers ran the PCR with 60 Vbeta and 13 Jbeta primers. Here immunoSEQ multiplex PCR was the method, and the copy in TCRdb shows in-frame clones only, minus some. The data hold about 160,000 clones, with 82% observed a single time. General study points: Common viral pathogens seemed to be connected with several of the most significant clusters, according to a later analysis. There were some V segments, including TRBV6-2 and TRBV6-3, excluded as indistinguishable. Associated with cytomegalovirus, according to the listing, were 150 to 200 TCR beta chains. Prior analysis indicated that the majority of TCR beta V segments exhibited productivity approximately 87% or approximately 30% of the time.

This TCR was recovered from a man aged 50 or older in good health and CMV-seropositive. Sample: PBMCs. The chain couples TRBV7-2 to TRBJ2-4; D gene uncertain. The CDR3 sequence is CASSLGTVQNIQYF. For the CDR3, the DNA is TGTGCCAGCAGCTTGGGCACAGTGCAAAACATTCAGTACTTC.